The present TCR beta chain was sequenced within a study of blood T cell repertoires in COVID-19. About the study: The origin of the acute and convalescent COVID-19 samples was the United States, Italy and Spain. T cells, B-cell-depleted T cells, or PBMCs provided the cDNA or gDNA that served as material.

The CDR3 loop spans 18 amino acids. CDR1 is SGHNT, CDR2 YENEEA, per germline. The ends lost 5 bases at V and 0 bases at J; junction bases unmatched: 10. Per the study methods: Amplification with reference gene primers provided the estimates of nucleated cell counts. Data came from immunoSEQ multiplex PCR; TCRdb stores just in-frame clones and leaves some out. The D gene and trimming were derived from the DNA, and the V and J assignments and clone size from that table. The sample shows some 240,000 clones, approximately 92% of them seen only once. The V and J genes are TRBV11-3 and TRBJ2-2; 9 nucleotides match TRBD1. The TCR originated in a middle-aged woman who had recovered from COVID-19. Sequencing was performed on peripheral blood. The CDR3 is CASSARGWDRANTGELFF. DNA of the CDR3: TGTGCCAGCAGCGCTAGAGGATGGGACAGGGCGAACACCGGGGAGCTGTTTTTT.